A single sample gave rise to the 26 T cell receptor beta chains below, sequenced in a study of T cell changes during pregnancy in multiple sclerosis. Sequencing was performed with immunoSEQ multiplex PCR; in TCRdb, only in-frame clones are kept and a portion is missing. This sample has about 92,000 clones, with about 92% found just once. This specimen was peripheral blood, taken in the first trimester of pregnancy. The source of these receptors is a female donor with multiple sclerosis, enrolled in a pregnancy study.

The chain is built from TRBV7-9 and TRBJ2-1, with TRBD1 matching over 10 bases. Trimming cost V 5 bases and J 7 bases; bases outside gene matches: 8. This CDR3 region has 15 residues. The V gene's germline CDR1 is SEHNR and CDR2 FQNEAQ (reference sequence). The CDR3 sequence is CASSPGQGFRNEQFF. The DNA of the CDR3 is TGTGCCAGCAGCCCGGGACAGGGGTTTAGGAATGAGCAGTTCTTC. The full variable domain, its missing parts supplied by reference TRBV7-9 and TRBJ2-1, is DTGVSQNPRHKITKRGQNVTFRCDPISEHNRLYWYRQTLGQGPEFLTYFQNEAQLEKSRLLSDRFSAERPKGSFSTLEIQRTEQGDSAMYLCASSPGQGFRNEQFFGPGTRLTVL.

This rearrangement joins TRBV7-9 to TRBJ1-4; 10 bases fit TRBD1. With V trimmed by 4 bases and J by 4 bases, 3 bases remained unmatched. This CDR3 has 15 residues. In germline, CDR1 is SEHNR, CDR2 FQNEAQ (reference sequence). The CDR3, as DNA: TGTGCCAGCAGCTCGGGACAGGGGAATAATGAAAAACTGTTTTTT. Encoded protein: CASSSGQGNNEKLFF.

The chain's CDR3 is CASSQNRVSPLHF. The CDR3 DNA sequence: TGTGCCAGCAGCCAAAACAGGGTTTCACCCCTCCACTTT. This chain links TRBV11-3 with TRBJ1-6, with D perhaps matching TRBD1 (6 bases). Germline lookup yields CDR1 SGHNT and CDR2 YENEEA. The germline V and J ends were trimmed by 5 bases and 9 bases, with 11 bases remaining between them. The CDR3 is 13 residues long. Full variable domain (missing parts from reference TRBV11-3 and TRBJ1-6): EAGVVQSPRYKIIEKKQPVAFWCNPISGHNTLYWYLQNLGQGPELLIRYENEEAVDDSQLPKDRFSAERLKGVDSTLKIQPAELGDSAVYLCASSQNRVSPLHFGNGTRLTVT.

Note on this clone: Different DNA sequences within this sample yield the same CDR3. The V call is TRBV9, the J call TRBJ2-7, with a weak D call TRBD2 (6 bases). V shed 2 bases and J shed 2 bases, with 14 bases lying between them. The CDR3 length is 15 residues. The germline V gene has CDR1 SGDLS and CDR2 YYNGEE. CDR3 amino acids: CASSVGGVPTYEQYF. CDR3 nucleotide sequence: TGTGCCAGCAGCGTCGGCGGGGTACCAACCTACGAGCAGTACTTC.

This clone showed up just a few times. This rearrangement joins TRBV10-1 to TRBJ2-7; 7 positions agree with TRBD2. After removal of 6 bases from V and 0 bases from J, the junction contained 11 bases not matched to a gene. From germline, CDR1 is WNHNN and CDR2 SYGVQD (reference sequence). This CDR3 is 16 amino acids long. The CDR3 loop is CASSDSRGRASYEQYF. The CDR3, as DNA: TGCGCCAGCAGCGACTCCCGGGGGAGGGCCTCCTACGAGCAGTACTTC.

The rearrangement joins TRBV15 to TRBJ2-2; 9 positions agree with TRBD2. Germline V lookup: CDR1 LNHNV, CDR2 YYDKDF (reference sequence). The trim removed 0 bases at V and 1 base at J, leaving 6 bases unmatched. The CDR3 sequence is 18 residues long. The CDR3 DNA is TGTGCCACCAGCAGAGACCCCCGAGCGGGAGGGAACACCGGGGAGCTGTTTTTT. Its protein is CATSRDPRAGGNTGELFF.

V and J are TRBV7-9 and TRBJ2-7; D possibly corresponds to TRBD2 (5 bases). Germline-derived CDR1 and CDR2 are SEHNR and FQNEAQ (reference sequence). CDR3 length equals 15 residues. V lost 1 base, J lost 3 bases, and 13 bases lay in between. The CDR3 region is CASSLGIGLDYEQYF. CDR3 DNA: TGTGCCAGCAGCTTAGGCATCGGACTGGACTACGAGCAGTACTTC.

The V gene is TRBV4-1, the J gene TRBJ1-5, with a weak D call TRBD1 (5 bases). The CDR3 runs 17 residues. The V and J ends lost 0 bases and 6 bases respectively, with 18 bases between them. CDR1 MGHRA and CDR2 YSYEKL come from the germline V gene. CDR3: CASSQDREGLVGQPQHF. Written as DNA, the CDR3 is TGCGCCAGCAGCCAAGATAGGGAGGGGTTGGTCGGTCAGCCCCAGCATTTT.

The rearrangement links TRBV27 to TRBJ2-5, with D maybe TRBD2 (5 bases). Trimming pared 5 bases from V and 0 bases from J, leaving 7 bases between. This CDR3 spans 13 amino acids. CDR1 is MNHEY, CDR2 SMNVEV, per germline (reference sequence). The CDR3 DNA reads TGTGCCAGCAGTAGGCGGGACCAAGAGACCCAGTACTTC. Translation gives CASSRRDQETQYF.

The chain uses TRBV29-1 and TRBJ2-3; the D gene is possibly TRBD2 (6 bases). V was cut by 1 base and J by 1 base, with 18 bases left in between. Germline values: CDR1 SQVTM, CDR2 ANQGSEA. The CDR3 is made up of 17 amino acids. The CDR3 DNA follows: TGCAGCGTTGAAGTTTTCGGGAGCGGGTTCGGCACAGATACGCAGTATTTT. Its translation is CSVEVFGSGFGTDTQYF.

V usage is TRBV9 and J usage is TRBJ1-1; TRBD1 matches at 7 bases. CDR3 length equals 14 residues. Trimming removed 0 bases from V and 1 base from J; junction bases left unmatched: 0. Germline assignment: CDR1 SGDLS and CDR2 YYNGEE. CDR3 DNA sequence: TGTGCCAGCAGCGTAGGGACAGGGAACACTGAAGCTTTCTTT. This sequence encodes CASSVGTGNTEAFF. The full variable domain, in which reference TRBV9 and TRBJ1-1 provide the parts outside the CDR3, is DSGVTQTPKHLITATGQRVTLRCSPRSGDLSVYWYQQSLDQGLQFLIQYYNGEERAKGNILERFSAQQFPDLHSELNLSSLELGDSALYFCASSVGTGNTEAFFGQGTRLTVV.

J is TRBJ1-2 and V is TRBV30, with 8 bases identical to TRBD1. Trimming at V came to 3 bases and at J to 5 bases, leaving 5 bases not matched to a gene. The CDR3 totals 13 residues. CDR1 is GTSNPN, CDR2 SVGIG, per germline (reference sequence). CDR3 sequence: CAWRTGVLYGYTF. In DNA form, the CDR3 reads TGTGCCTGGAGGACAGGGGTCCTTTATGGCTACACCTTC.

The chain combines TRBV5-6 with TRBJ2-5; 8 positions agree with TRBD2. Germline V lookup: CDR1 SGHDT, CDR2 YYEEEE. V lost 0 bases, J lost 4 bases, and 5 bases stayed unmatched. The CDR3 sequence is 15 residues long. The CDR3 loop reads CASSLDQLAGETQYF. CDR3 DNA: TGTGCCAGCAGCTTGGATCAGCTAGCGGGAGAGACCCAGTACTTC.

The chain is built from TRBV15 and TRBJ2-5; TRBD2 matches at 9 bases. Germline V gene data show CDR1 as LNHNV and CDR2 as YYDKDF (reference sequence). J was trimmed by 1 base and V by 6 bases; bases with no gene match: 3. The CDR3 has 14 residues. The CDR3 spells CATRPSGAQETQYF. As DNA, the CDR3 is TGTGCCACCAGGCCTAGCGGGGCCCAAGAGACCCAGTACTTC. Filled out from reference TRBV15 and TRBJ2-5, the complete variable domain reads DAMVIQNPRYQVTQFGKPVTLSCSQTLNHNVMYWYQQKSSQAPKLLFHYYDKDFNNEADTPDNFQSRRPNTSFCFLDIRSPGLGDTAMYLCATRPSGAQETQYFGPGTRLLVL.

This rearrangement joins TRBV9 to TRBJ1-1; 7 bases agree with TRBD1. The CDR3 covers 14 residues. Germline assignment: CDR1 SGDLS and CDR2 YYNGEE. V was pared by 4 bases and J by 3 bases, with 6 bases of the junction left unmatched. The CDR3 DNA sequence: TGTGCCAGCAGCCTGGGGGACAGCCACACTGAAGCTTTCTTT. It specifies CASSLGDSHTEAFF.

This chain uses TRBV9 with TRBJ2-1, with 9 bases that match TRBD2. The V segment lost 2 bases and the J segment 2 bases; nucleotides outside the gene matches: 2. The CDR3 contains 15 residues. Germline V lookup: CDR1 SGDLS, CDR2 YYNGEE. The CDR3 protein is CASSVGLAAYNEQFF. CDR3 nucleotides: TGTGCCAGCAGCGTGGGACTAGCAGCCTACAATGAGCAGTTCTTC.

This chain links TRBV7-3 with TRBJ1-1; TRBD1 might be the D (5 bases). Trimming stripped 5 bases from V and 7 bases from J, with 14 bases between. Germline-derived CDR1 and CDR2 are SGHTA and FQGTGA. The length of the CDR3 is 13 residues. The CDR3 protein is CASSRGMGREAFF. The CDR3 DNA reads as TGTGCCAGCAGCCGGGGGATGGGGCGTGAAGCTTTCTTT.

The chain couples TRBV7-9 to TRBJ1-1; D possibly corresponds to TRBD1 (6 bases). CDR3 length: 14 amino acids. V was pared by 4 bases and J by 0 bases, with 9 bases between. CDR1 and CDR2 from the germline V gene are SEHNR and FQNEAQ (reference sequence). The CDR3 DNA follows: TGTGCCAGCAGCTACAGGGCATTGAACACTGAAGCTTTCTTT. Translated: CASSYRALNTEAFF.

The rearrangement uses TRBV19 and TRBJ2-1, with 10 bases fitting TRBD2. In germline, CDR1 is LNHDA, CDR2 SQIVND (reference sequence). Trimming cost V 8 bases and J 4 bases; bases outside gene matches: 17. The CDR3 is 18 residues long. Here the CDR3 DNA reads TGTGCCAGTCCTCTACACCGGGCTAGCGGGAGTCAGTACAATGAGCAGTTCTTC. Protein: CASPLHRASGSQYNEQFF.

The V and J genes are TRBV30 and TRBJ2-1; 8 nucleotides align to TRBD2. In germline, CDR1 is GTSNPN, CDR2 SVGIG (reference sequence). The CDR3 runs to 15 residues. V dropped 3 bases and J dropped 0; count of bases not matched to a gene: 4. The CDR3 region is CAWSRLAGSYNEQFF. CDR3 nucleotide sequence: TGTGCCTGGAGCCGGCTAGCGGGCTCCTACAATGAGCAGTTCTTC.

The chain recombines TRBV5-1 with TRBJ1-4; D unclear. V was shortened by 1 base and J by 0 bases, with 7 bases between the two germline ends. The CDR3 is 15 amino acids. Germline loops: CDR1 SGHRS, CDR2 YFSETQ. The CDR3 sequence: CASSLLRATNEKLFF. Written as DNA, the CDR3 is TGCGCCAGCAGCTTGCTGAGGGCAACTAATGAAAAACTGTTTTTT.

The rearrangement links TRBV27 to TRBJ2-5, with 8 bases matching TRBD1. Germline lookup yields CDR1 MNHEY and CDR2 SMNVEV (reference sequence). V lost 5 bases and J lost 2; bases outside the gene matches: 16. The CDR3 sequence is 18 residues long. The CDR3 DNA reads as TGTGCCAGCAGTCCCACCCTGACAGGGGCCCTATTTCAAGAGACCCAGTACTTC. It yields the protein CASSPTLTGALFQETQYF.

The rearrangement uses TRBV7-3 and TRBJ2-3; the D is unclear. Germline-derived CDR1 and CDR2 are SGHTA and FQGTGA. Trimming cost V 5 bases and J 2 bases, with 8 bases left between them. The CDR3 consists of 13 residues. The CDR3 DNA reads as TGTGCCAGCAGCCGGTCCTCCACAGATACGCAGTATTTT. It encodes CASSRSSTDTQYF. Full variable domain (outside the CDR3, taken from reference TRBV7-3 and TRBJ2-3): GAGVSQTPSNKVTEKGKYVELRCDPISGHTALYWYRQSLGQGPEFLIYFQGTGAADDSGLPNDRFFAVRPEGSVSTLKIQRTERGDSAVYLCASSRSSTDTQYFGPGTRLTVL.

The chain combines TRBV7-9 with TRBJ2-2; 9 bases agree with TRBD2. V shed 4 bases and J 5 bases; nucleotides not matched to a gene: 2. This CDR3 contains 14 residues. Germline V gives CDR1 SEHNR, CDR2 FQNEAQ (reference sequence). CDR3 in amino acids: CASSSTSGTGELFF. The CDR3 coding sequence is TGTGCCAGCAGCTCCACTAGCGGGACCGGGGAGCTGTTTTTT.

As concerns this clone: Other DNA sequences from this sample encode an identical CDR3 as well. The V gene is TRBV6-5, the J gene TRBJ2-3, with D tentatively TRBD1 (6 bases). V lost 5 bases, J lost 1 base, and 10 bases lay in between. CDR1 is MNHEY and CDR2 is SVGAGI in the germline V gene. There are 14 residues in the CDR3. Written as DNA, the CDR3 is TGTGCCAGCAGTCCACAGGGAGGCACAGATACGCAGTATTTT. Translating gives CASSPQGGTDTQYF.

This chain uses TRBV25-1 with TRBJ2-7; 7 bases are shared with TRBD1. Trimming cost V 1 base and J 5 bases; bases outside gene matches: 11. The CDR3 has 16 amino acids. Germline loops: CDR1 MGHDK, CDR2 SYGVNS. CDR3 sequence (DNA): TGTGCCAGCAGTGAATTGAAGGGGGCCCTTGGGGACGAGCAGTACTTC. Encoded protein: CASSELKGALGDEQYF.